This is a list of T cell receptor beta chains from one sample in a study of T cells in Graves' hyperthyroidism and ophthalmopathy. A single record per CDR3 protein comes from TCRdb applying MiXCR to the multiplex PCR reads. Of some 600,000 distinct CDR3 sequences in the sample, roughly 13% are singletons; the top ten hold more than 4.5%. The specimen sequenced was blood. The receptors derive from a woman aged 30 to 39 with Graves' hyperthyroidism that later progressed to Graves' ophthalmopathy. CDR3s leave out the opening cysteine and the closing phenylalanine or tryptophan. D genes are given only for firm matches.

v_gene: TRBV5-4; d_gene: TRBD2; CDR3aa: ASSLFAGVQETQY
v_gene: TRBV9; d_gene: TRBD2; CDR3aa: ASSPAGVGLGEQY
v_gene: TRBV5-5; d_gene: NA; CDR3aa: ASSPQWGPEAF
v_gene: TRBV27; d_gene: TRBD2; CDR3aa: ASSFGTSGPNEQF
v_gene: TRBV30; d_gene: NA; CDR3aa: AWRISMNTEAF
v_gene: TRBV9; d_gene: NA; CDR3aa: ASSVAEGVGNEQF
v_gene: TRBV3-1; d_gene: NA; CDR3aa: ASSLRANYNSPLH
v_gene: TRBV3-1; d_gene: TRBD2; CDR3aa: ASSATSGNNEQF
v_gene: TRBV6-6; d_gene: NA; CDR3aa: ASSYSDAPMNTEAF
v_gene: TRBV7-2; d_gene: TRBD1; CDR3aa: ASSLGTGTQETQY